Given below is one T cell receptor beta chain in context. The data derive from a study of T cell changes during pregnancy in multiple sclerosis. CDR3 length: 16 residues. The junction had 8 bases not matched to a gene; V was cut back by 0 bases and J by 6 bases. CDR1 is LGHNA and CDR2 is YSLEER in the germline V gene. Data came from immunoSEQ multiplex PCR; TCRdb stores just in-frame clones and leaves some out. The sample has some 46,000 clones, around 93% seen once. This chain uses TRBV4-3 with TRBJ2-4; 7 positions match TRBD2. The sequence was collected from a female donor with multiple sclerosis, enrolled in a pregnancy study. Sequenced material: peripheral blood, taken in the third trimester of pregnancy. The CDR3 DNA reads TGCGCCAGCAGCCAAGAAGCGCGGGGGATCGGAAACATTCAGTACTTC. It encodes CASSQEARGIGNIQYF.